The next 20 T cell receptor beta chains were all read from a single sample in a study of cytotoxic CD8 clonotypes in ibrutinib-treated CLL (dated by TCRdb to the early 2020s). Receptor libraries were prepared by the immunoSEQ multiplex PCR assay. TCRdb stores this immuneACCESS table with in-frame sequences only. Part of the clones is absent; in the studies checked, under half of the shortfall reflects unresolved V genes, and no reason is known for the rest. Present in this sample are approximately 300,000 clones, around four fifths of which were seen just once. The top ten clonotypes cover about 6.3% of the sample. Here the sequenced sample was PBMCs, taken before ibrutinib treatment. The receptors here all came from a human donor with chronic lymphocytic leukemia.

As concerns this clone: The same CDR3 arises from other DNA sequences in this sample as well. The chain carries TRBV7-9 and TRBJ2-3; D uncertain. CDR3 length: 11 residues. Trimming cost V 2 bases and J 6 bases, with 3 bases left between them. Germline V lookup: CDR1 SEHNR, CDR2 FQNEAQ (reference sequence). CDR3 nucleotide sequence: TGTGCCAGCAGCTTATCTGATACGCAGTATTTT. Translation: CASSLSDTQYF. The full variable domain, its missing parts supplied by reference TRBV7-9 and TRBJ2-3, is DTGVSQNPRHKITKRGQNVTFRCDPISEHNRLYWYRQTLGQGPEFLTYFQNEAQLEKSRLLSDRFSAERPKGSFSTLEIQRTEQGDSAMYLCASSLSDTQYFGPGTRLTVL.

The chain couples TRBV7-2 to TRBJ1-4, with D hard to call. CDR1 is SGHTA and CDR2 is FQGNSA in the germline V gene. The V end lost 7 bases, the J end lost 0 bases, and 9 bases lay between the germline ends. The CDR3 extends over 14 amino acids. CDR3 region: CASKSYATNEKLFF. CDR3 DNA: TGTGCCAGCAAATCGTACGCAACTAATGAAAAACTGTTTTTT.

There are a few counts of this clone. The genes are TRBV7-9 and TRBJ2-2; 13 bases align to TRBD2. CDR3 size: 15 residues. With 6 bases clipped from V and 5 bases from J, the junction kept 3 bases outside the gene matches. CDR1 SEHNR and CDR2 FQNEAQ come from the germline V gene (reference sequence). CDR3 sequence (DNA): TGTGCCAGCAGGAAACTAGCGGGAGGGACCGGGGAGCTGTTTTTT. Translated: CASRKLAGGTGELFF.

For the CDR3, the DNA is TGTGCCACCAGCAGCGGTCTGTGGTACGAGCAGTACTTC. It encodes CATSSGLWYEQYF. The chain combines TRBV15 with TRBJ2-7; no clear D gene. The CDR3 runs to 13 residues. Trimming shortened V by 3 bases and J by 4 bases, and 10 bases separated the two germline ends. CDR1 is LNHNV, CDR2 YYDKDF, per germline (reference sequence).

This rearrangement joins TRBV2 to TRBJ2-2; TRBD1 agrees at 8 bases. The germline V gene has CDR1 SNHLY and CDR2 FYNNEI. V was clipped by 6 bases and J by 1 base; unmatched bases: 1. This CDR3 contains 14 residues. The DNA for the CDR3 is TGTGCCAGCAGCGACAGGGGGAACACCGGGGAGCTGTTTTTT. It encodes CASSDRGNTGELFF.

The chain joins TRBV5-4 to TRBJ2-7; possible D gene TRBD1, 5 bases. Germline V gives CDR1 SGHNT, CDR2 YYREEE (reference sequence). Trimming stripped 0 bases from V and 3 bases from J, with 13 bases between. The CDR3 covers 15 residues. CDR3 sequence (DNA): TGTGCCAGCAGCTTGGTGGGGAAGGGGTACTACGAGCAGTACTTC. It is translated as CASSLVGKGYYEQYF.

V is TRBV5-1 and J is TRBJ2-5; TRBD2 matches 8 bases. The V gene's germline CDR1 is SGHRS and CDR2 YFSETQ. The CDR3 length is 17 residues. J lost 5 bases, V lost 1 base, and 13 bases had no gene match. CDR3 coding DNA: TGCGCCAGCAGCTTGTCATATTCGGGAGGGGTCGGGGAGACCCAGTACTTC. It codes for CASSLSYSGGVGETQYF. Together with reference TRBV5-1 and TRBJ2-5, the CDR3 gives the full variable domain: KAGVTQTPRYLIKTRGQQVTLSCSPISGHRSVSWYQQTPGQGLQFLFEYFSETQRNKGNFPGRFSGRQFSNSRSEMNVSTLELGDSALYLCASSLSYSGGVGETQYFGPGTRLLVL.

The V gene is TRBV13, the J gene TRBJ2-3; a weak D match, TRBD2 (6 bases). The CDR3 is 14 residues long. V gave up 5 bases and J gave up 6 bases, with 15 bases separating them. Germline V gene lookup returns CDR1 PRHDT and CDR2 FYEKMQ (reference sequence). The CDR3 coding sequence is TGTGCCAGCAGCCCAACCTTAGCGGCCGATACGCAGTATTTT. Encoded protein: CASSPTLAADTQYF. The whole variable domain, remainder taken from reference TRBV13 and TRBJ2-3, is AAGVIQSPRHLIKEKRETATLKCYPIPRHDTVYWYQQGPGQDPQFLISFYEKMQSDKGSIPDRFSAQQFSDYHSELNMSSLELGDSALYFCASSPTLAADTQYFGPGTRLTVL.

In regard to this clone: The junction departs from germline at one end; a sequencing error may be responsible. The J gene is TRBJ2-7, the V gene TRBV5-1, with D possibly called TRBD1 or TRBD2 (5 bases each). CDR3 length: 16 residues. Germline values: CDR1 SGHRS, CDR2 YFSETQ. For the CDR3, the DNA is TGCGCCAGCAGTTTGGGAAGGCTCGAGGGGCGCTACGAGCAGTACTTC. Residues: CASSLGRLEGRYEQYF.

About this clone: Other DNA sequences in the sample encode the same CDR3. V usage is TRBV30 and J usage is TRBJ1-2, with D tentatively TRBD1 (5 bases). The CDR3 totals 13 residues. V was trimmed by 2 bases and J by 4 bases, leaving 11 bases between them. Per the germline V gene, CDR1 is GTSNPN and CDR2 is SVGIG (reference sequence). CDR3 in amino acids: CAWSTRGGYGYTF. CDR3 bases: TGTGCCTGGAGTACGCGGGGGGGCTATGGCTACACCTTC. The variable domain in full, with the rest retrieved from reference TRBV30 and TRBJ1-2, is SQTIHQWPATLVQPVGSPLSLECTVEGTSNPNLYWYRQAAGRGLQLLFYSVGIGQISSEVPQNLSASRPQDRQFILSSKKLLLSDSGFYLCAWSTRGGYGYTFGSGTRLTVV.

The rearrangement joins TRBV5-4 to TRBJ2-7; D unclear. Trimming removed 3 bases from V and 3 bases from J, with 16 bases in between. Germline CDR1 SGHNT, CDR2 YYREEE (reference sequence). The CDR3 runs to 15 residues. The CDR3 DNA reads TGTGCCAGCAGCTCCGCCGGACCTTCGAGCTACGAGCAGTACTTC. It translates to CASSSAGPSSYEQYF.

This sequence joins TRBV4-3 and TRBJ1-5; tentative D call: TRBD1 (6 bases). This CDR3 spans 15 amino acids. Trimming left V 0 bases short and J 3 bases short, with 9 bases between. Per germline, CDR1 LGHNA and CDR2 YSLEER. Here the CDR3 reads CASSQDQGYNQPQHF. In nucleotides, the CDR3 is TGCGCCAGCAGCCAAGATCAGGGGTACAATCAGCCCCAGCATTTT.

The J gene is TRBJ1-2, the V gene TRBV6-5; 11 nucleotides line up with TRBD1. From germline, CDR1 is MNHEY and CDR2 SVGAGI. Unmatched junction bases numbered 6, after V lost 7 bases and J lost 5 bases. CDR3 size: 14 residues. The CDR3 reads CASNSDRGRYGYTF. CDR3 DNA sequence: TGTGCCAGCAACTCGGACAGGGGGCGGTATGGCTACACCTTC.

The chain joins TRBV7-9 to TRBJ2-3; D is ambiguous. This CDR3 is built from 15 residues. Trimming stripped 6 bases from V and 4 bases from J, with 17 bases between. In germline, CDR1 is SEHNR, CDR2 FQNEAQ (reference sequence). CDR3 nucleotides: TGTGCCAGCAGTCACCATTCCACTGGGCCAGATACGCAGTATTTT. Residues: CASSHHSTGPDTQYF.

The V gene is TRBV7-2, the J gene TRBJ1-1; no firm D call. V was shortened by 6 bases and J by 4 bases, with 6 bases between the two germline ends. The V gene's germline CDR1 is SGHTA and CDR2 FQGNSA. This CDR3 comprises 11 residues. CDR3 nucleotides: TGTGCCAGCAGTCTGACCACTGAAGCTTTCTTT. Amino acids: CASSLTTEAFF.

V and J are TRBV10-1 and TRBJ2-7; no firm D call. CDR1 and CDR2 (germline): WNHNN, SYGVQD (reference sequence). The V and J ends lost 6 bases and 4 bases respectively, with 10 bases between them. This CDR3 is built from 12 residues. CDR3 sequence reads: CASSRGPYEQYF. CDR3 bases: TGCGCCAGCAGCCGAGGCCCGTACGAGCAGTACTTC.

This clone was counted only a few times. The J gene is TRBJ2-7, the V gene TRBV5-1, with D perhaps TRBD2 (5 bases). The CDR3 extends over 13 amino acids. CDR1 and CDR2 (germline): SGHRS, YFSETQ. V was trimmed by 1 base and J by 4 bases, leaving 9 bases between them. The CDR3 nucleotides are TGCGCCAGCAGCTTGATCCGGGATTACGAGCAGTACTTC. Its protein is CASSLIRDYEQYF.

The genes are TRBV5-1 and TRBJ2-5; D gene uncertain. This CDR3 spans 16 amino acids. CDR1 is SGHRS and CDR2 is YFSETQ in the germline V gene. The ends were cut back, 0 bases at V and 7 bases at J, with 19 bases in the middle. CDR3 DNA sequence: TGCGCCAGCAGCTTGGGCCCAGTGGGCAAAACTGGGACCCAGTACTTC. This gives the protein CASSLGPVGKTGTQYF.

The CDR3 is CASCRGPLDEQFF. The CDR3 nucleotides read TGTGCCAGCTGCCGGGGGCCTTTAGATGAGCAGTTCTTC. This chain joins TRBV5-8 and TRBJ2-1; D tentatively reads TRBD1 or TRBD2 (6 bases each). The CDR3 spans 13 residues. Trimming cost V 7 bases and J 8 bases, with 16 bases left between them. Germline V lookup: CDR1 SGHTS, CDR2 YDEGEE. Complete variable domain (other parts from reference TRBV5-8 and TRBJ2-1): EAGVTQSPTHLIKTRGQQATLRCSPISGHTSVYWYQQALGLGLQFLLWYDEGEERNRGNFPPRFSGRQFPNYSSELNVNALELEDSALYLCASCRGPLDEQFFGPGTRLTVL.

Comments on this clone: The junction shows a germline mismatch at one end, possibly a read error. CDR3 sequence reads: CSVEGLAGAEDTQYF. The DNA of the CDR3 is TGCAGCGTAGAAGGACTAGCGGGAGCGGAAGATACGCAGTATTTT. V and J are TRBV29-1 and TRBJ2-3, with 13 bases that match TRBD2. The CDR3 contains 15 residues. Germline values: CDR1 SQVTM, CDR2 ANQGSEA.